These T cell receptor beta chains were read from a single sample in a study of T cell changes during pregnancy in multiple sclerosis. The table came from immunoSEQ multiplex PCR; TCRdb's copy has only in-frame clones and leaves some out. The profile shows more than 50,000 clones, more than 85% of them singletons. Material: peripheral blood, obtained before pregnancy. The receptors derive from a female donor with multiple sclerosis, enrolled in a pregnancy study. The CDR3 runs from the conserved cysteine through the conserved F or W. D genes are given only for firm matches. Where a row states a size, it is once, few, many or the class of an expanded clone; other rows omit it.

clone size: -; J gene: TRBJ2-3; V gene: TRBV18; D gene: -; CDR3 protein: CASSPPGQTFNTQYF; CDR3 DNA: TGTGCCAGCTCACCCCCTGGACAGACTTTTAATACGCAGTATTTT
clone size: once; J gene: TRBJ1-2; V gene: TRBV29-1; D gene: -; CDR3 protein: CSVQGASYTF; CDR3 DNA: TGCAGCGTTCAAGGGGCCAGCTACACCTTC
clone size: -; J gene: TRBJ2-5; V gene: TRBV7-2; D gene: TRBD1; CDR3 protein: CASSPIGQDLQETQYF; CDR3 DNA: TGTGCCAGCAGCCCCATAGGACAGGACCTTCAAGAGACCCAGTACTTC
clone size: -; J gene: TRBJ1-1; V gene: TRBV4-3; D gene: -; CDR3 protein: CASSQESRANTEAFF; CDR3 DNA: TGCGCCAGCAGCCAAGAAAGCAGGGCGAACACTGAAGCTTTCTTT
clone size: -; J gene: TRBJ2-7; V gene: TRBV30; D gene: -; CDR3 protein: CAWSVNQAEYF; CDR3 DNA: TGTGCCTGGAGTGTAAATCAGGCCGAGTACTTC
clone size: -; J gene: TRBJ2-3; V gene: TRBV6-1; D gene: TRBD2; CDR3 protein: CASSEDSGNTDTQYF; CDR3 DNA: TGTGCCAGCAGTGAAGACAGCGGGAACACAGATACGCAGTATTTT
clone size: -; J gene: TRBJ1-2; V gene: TRBV6-5; D gene: TRBD1; CDR3 protein: CASSYPGQGANYGYTF; CDR3 DNA: TGTGCCAGCAGTTACCCTGGACAGGGGGCAAACTATGGCTACACCTTC
clone size: once; J gene: TRBJ1-1; V gene: TRBV18; D gene: -; CDR3 protein: CASSPGGTSEAFF; CDR3 DNA: TGTGCCAGCTCACCGGGGGGGACATCTGAAGCTTTCTTT
clone size: -; J gene: TRBJ2-3; V gene: TRBV6-5; D gene: TRBD2; CDR3 protein: CASRIAGGTDTQYF; CDR3 DNA: TGTGCCAGCAGAATAGCGGGGGGCACAGATACGCAGTATTTT
clone size: -; J gene: TRBJ2-1; V gene: TRBV9; D gene: TRBD2; CDR3 protein: CASSVGSGGYNEQFF; CDR3 DNA: TGTGCCAGCAGCGTAGGTAGCGGGGGATACAATGAGCAGTTCTTC
clone size: -; J gene: TRBJ1-4; V gene: TRBV27; D gene: -; CDR3 protein: CASSFRSSFNEKLFF; CDR3 DNA: TGTGCCAGCAGTTTCCGTTCGTCGTTTAATGAAAAACTGTTTTTT
clone size: -; J gene: TRBJ1-4; V gene: TRBV5-1; D gene: -; CDR3 protein: CASSLSRSEKLFF; CDR3 DNA: TGCGCCAGCAGCTTGTCCCGGAGTGAAAAACTGTTTTTT
clone size: -; J gene: TRBJ1-2; V gene: TRBV19; D gene: -; CDR3 protein: CASSLRGPNGYTF; CDR3 DNA: TGTGCCAGTAGTCTCCGTGGGCCTAATGGCTACACCTTC
clone size: -; J gene: TRBJ1-4; V gene: TRBV4-3; D gene: -; CDR3 protein: CASSQDTRVNEKLFF; CDR3 DNA: TGCGCCAGCAGCCAAGATACGCGGGTTAATGAAAAACTGTTTTTT
clone size: -; J gene: TRBJ1-5; V gene: TRBV5-1; D gene: -; CDR3 protein: CASSFIGNQPQHF; CDR3 DNA: TGCGCCAGCAGCTTCATAGGCAATCAGCCCCAGCATTTT
clone size: -; J gene: TRBJ2-1; V gene: TRBV11-2; D gene: -; CDR3 protein: CASSRDRTSYNEQFF; CDR3 DNA: TGTGCCAGCAGCCGCGACAGGACCTCCTACAATGAGCAGTTCTTC
clone size: -; J gene: TRBJ1-1; V gene: TRBV6-1; D gene: TRBD1; CDR3 protein: CASSGTGSYTEAFF; CDR3 DNA: TGTGCCAGCAGTGGGACAGGGTCCTACACTGAAGCTTTCTTT
clone size: -; J gene: TRBJ1-2; V gene: TRBV10-3; D gene: TRBD1; CDR3 protein: CAITRTGNGYTF; CDR3 DNA: TGTGCCATCACCCGGACAGGGAATGGCTACACCTTC
clone size: once; J gene: TRBJ1-5; V gene: TRBV5-8; D gene: -; CDR3 protein: CASSRPGRGGNSNQPQHF; CDR3 DNA: TGTGCCAGCAGCCGGCCAGGACGGGGAGGGAATAGCAATCAGCCCCAGCATTTT
clone size: -; J gene: TRBJ2-7; V gene: TRBV4-1; D gene: TRBD1; CDR3 protein: CASSQGWVGTGPYEQYF; CDR3 DNA: TGCGCCAGCAGCCAAGGGTGGGTCGGGACAGGACCGTACGAGCAGTACTTC
clone size: -; J gene: TRBJ2-7; V gene: TRBV6-5; D gene: TRBD1; CDR3 protein: CASSLGQSTYEQYF; CDR3 DNA: TGTGCCAGCAGTCTGGGACAGAGTACCTACGAGCAGTACTTC